This T cell receptor beta chain came from a study of blood T cell repertoires in COVID-19. Study at large: From T cells, B-cell-depleted T cells, or PBMCs came the material, which was cDNA or gDNA.

V dropped 6 bases and J dropped 0; count of bases not matched to a gene: 4. The CDR3 is 14 amino acids. The germline V gene has CDR1 MNHEY and CDR2 SVGAGI. The method was immunoSEQ multiplex PCR; TCRdb's version includes in-frame clones alone and lacks a portion of them. The repertoire holds 250,000 to 300,000 clones, with 65% to 90% as singletons. The chain employs TRBV6-5 and TRBJ1-2; 7 bases are shared with TRBD1. The clonotype comes from a man aged 50 to 59 with active or convalescent COVID-19. Sequencing was performed on peripheral blood. Here the CDR3 reads CASRRGTANYGYTF. The CDR3 nucleotides are TGTGCCAGCAGGCGAGGGACAGCTAACTATGGCTACACCTTC.